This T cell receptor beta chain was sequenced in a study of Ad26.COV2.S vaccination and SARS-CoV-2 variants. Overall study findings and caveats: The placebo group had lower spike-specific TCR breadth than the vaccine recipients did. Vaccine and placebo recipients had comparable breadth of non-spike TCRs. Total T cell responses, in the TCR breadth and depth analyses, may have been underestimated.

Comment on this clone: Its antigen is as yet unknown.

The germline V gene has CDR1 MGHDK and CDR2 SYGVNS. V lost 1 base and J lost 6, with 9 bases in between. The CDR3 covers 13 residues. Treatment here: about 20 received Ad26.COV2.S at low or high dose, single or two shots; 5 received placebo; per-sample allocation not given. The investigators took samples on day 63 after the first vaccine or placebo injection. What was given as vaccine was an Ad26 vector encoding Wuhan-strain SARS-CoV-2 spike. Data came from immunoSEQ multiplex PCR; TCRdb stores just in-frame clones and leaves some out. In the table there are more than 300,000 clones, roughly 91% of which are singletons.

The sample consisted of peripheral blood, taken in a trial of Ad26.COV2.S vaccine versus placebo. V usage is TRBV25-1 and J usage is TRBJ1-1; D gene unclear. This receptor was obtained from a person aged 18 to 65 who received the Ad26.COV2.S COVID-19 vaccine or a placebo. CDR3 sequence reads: CASSELGGAEAFF. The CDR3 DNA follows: TGTGCCAGCAGTGAATTGGGAGGCGCTGAAGCTTTCTTT.